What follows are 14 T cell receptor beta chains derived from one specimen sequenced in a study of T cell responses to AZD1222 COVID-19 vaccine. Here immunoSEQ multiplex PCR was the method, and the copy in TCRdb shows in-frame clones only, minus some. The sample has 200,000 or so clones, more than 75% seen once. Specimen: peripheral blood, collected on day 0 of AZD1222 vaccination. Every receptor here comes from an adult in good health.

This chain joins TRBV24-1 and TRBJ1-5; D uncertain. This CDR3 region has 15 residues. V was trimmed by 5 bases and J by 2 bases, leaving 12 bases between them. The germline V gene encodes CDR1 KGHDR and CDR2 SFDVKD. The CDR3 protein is CATSGPSEGNQPQHF. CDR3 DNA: TGTGCCACCAGTGGCCCCTCAGAGGGCAATCAGCCCCAGCATTTT.

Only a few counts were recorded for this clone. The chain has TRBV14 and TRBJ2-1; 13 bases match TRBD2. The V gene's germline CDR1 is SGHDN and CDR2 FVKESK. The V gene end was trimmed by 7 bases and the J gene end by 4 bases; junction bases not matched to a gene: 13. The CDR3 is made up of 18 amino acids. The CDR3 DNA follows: TGTGCCAGCAACCATAGGGAAGGACTAGCGGGAGAGTACAATGAGCAGTTCTTC. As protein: CASNHREGLAGEYNEQFF.

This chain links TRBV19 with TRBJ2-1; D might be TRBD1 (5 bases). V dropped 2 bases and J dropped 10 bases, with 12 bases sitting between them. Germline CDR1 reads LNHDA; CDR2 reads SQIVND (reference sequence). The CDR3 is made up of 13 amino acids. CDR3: CASSIRTQGEQFF. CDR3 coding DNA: TGTGCCAGTAGTATACGAACCCAGGGCGAGCAGTTCTTC.

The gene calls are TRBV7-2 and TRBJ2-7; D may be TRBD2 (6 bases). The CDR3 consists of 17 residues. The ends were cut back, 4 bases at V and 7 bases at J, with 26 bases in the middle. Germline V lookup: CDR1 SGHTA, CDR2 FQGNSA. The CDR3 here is CASSSGISGGIFLEQYF. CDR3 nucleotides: TGTGCCAGCAGCTCCGGAATTTCAGGAGGGATTTTTTTGGAGCAGTACTTC.

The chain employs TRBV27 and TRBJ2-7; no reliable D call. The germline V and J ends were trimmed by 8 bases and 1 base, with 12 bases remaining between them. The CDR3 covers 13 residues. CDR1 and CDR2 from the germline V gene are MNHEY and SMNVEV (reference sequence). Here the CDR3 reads CASSPGGSYEQYF. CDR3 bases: TGTGCCAGCTCCCCGGGCGGATCCTACGAGCAGTACTTC.

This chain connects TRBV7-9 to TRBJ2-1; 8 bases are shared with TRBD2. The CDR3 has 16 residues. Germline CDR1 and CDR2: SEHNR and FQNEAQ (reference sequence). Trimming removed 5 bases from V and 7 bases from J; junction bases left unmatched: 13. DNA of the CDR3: TGTGCCAGCAGCGCGCGCCTGGCGGGGGGACAAAATGAGCAGTTCTTC. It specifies CASSARLAGGQNEQFF.

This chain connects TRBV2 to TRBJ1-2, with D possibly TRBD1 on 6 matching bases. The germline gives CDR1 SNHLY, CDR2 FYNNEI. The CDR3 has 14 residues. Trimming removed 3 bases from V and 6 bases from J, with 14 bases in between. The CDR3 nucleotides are TGTGCCAGCAGTGAGATTGGGGGGCAAAATGGCTACACCTTC. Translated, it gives CASSEIGGQNGYTF.

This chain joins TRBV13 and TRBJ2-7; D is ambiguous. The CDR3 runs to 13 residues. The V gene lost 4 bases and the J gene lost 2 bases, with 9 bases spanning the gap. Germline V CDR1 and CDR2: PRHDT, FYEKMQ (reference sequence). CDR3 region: CASSSPGTYEQYF. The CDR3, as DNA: TGTGCCAGCAGCTCCCCTGGGACCTACGAGCAGTACTTC.

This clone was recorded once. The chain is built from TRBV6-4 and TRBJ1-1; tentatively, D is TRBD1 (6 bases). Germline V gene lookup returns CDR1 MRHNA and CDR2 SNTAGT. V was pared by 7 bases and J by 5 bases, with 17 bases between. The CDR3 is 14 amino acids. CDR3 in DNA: TGTGCCAGCAAGAAGGAGGGGGGATGGACTGAAGCTTTCTTT. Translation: CASKKEGGWTEAFF.

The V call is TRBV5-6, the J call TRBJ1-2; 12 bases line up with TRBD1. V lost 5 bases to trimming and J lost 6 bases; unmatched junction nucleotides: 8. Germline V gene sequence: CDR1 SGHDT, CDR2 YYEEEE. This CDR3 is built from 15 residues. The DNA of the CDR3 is TGTGCCAGCAGTTCCCGGGACAGGGGGCTCGATGGCTACACCTTC. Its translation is CASSSRDRGLDGYTF.

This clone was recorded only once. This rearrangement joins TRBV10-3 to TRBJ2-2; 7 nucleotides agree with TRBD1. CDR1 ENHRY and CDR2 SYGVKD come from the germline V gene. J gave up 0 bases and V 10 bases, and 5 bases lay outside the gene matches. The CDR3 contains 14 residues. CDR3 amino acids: CASRDSSNTGELFF. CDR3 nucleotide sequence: TGTGCCAGCCGGGACAGTTCGAACACCGGGGAGCTGTTTTTT.

This CDR3 reads CASRTTGSSYNSPLHF. The CDR3, as DNA: TGTGCCAGCAGGACAACAGGGAGCTCCTATAATTCACCCCTCCACTTT. V and J are TRBV28 and TRBJ1-6, with D perhaps TRBD1 (6 bases). Germline V gene sequence: CDR1 MDHEN, CDR2 SYDVKM. CDR3 length: 16 residues. Trimming stripped 6 bases from V and 0 bases from J, with 12 bases between.

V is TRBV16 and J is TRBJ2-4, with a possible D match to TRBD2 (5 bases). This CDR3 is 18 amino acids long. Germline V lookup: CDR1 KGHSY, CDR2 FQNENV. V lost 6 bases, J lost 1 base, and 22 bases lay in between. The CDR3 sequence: CASRAPILWETAKNIQYF. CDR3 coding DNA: TGTGCCAGCAGGGCGCCAATACTGTGGGAGACGGCCAAAAACATTCAGTACTTC. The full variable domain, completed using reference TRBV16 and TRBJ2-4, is GEEVAQTPKHLVRGEGQKAKLYCAPIKGHSYVFWYQQVLKNEFKFLISFQNENVFDETGMPKERFSAKCLPNSPCSLEIQATKLEDSAVYFCASRAPILWETAKNIQYFGAGTRLSVL.

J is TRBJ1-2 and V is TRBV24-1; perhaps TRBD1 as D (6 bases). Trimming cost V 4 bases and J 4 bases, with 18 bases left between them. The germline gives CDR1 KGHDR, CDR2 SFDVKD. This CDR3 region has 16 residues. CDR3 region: CATSDPTGPGIYGYTF. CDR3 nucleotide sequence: TGTGCCACCAGTGACCCGACAGGCCCGGGAATCTATGGCTACACCTTC.